What follows describes a single T cell receptor (beta chain). The data originate from a study of control samples from healthy donors and cancer patients. The V end lost 7 bases, the J end lost 1 base, and 12 bases lay between the germline ends. The CDR3 consists of 14 residues. Germline values: CDR1 MRHNA, CDR2 SNTAGT. The repertoire was sequenced with immunoSEQ multiplex PCR; TCRdb's copy has only in-frame clones and lacks some. Of around 150,000 clones in the sample, 96% were seen once. This clonotype originated in a woman between 25 and 40 years old in good health. Sequenced: blood. The chain employs TRBV6-4 and TRBJ2-3; tentatively, D is TRBD2 (5 bases). The CDR3 bases are TGTGCCAGCACCTTCGGGGTCTGCACAGATACGCAGTATTTT. This sequence encodes CASTFGVCTDTQYF.